This entry lists 5 T cell receptor beta chains sequenced from one sample in a study of Graves' ophthalmopathy and Graves' hyperthyroidism. TCR beta CDR3 amplification used RNA transcripts. HTBI primers primed a first-round RT-PCR, and a second-round multiplex PCR followed. MiXCR, run by TCRdb on the multiplex PCR reads, gives a single entry per CDR3 protein. The sample carries 300,000 to 500,000 distinct CDR3 sequences, roughly 14% recorded once. Sequencing input: peripheral blood. The origin of the receptors is a woman in her late teens or twenties with stable Graves' hyperthyroidism.

This clonotype was seen ten or more times. The V call is TRBV19, the J call TRBJ1-2; D is ambiguous. Per the germline V gene, CDR1 is LNHDA and CDR2 is SQIVND (reference sequence). Trimming stripped 0 bases from V and 8 bases from J, with 7 bases between. The CDR3 is made up of 12 amino acids. This CDR3 is CASSIEGFGYTF. The CDR3, as DNA: TGTGCCAGTAGTATAGAGGGGTTCGGCTACACCTTC. The full variable domain, rest sourced from reference TRBV19 and TRBJ1-2, is DGGITQSPKYLFRKEGQNVTLSCEQNLNHDAMYWYRQDPGQGLRLIYYSQIVNDFQKGDIAEGYSVSREKKESFPLTVTSAQKNPTAFYLCASSIEGFGYTFGSGTRLTVV.

At least ten counts were recorded for this clonotype. The rearrangement joins TRBV6-1 to TRBJ1-1; D ambiguous. Germline CDR1 reads MNHNS; CDR2 reads SASEGT. This CDR3 is built from 11 residues. Trimming took 6 bases from V and 6 from J, leaving 8 bases between them. The CDR3 loop reads CASSLSPEAFF. The CDR3 DNA follows: TGTGCCAGCAGCCTCAGCCCTGAAGCTTTCTTT.

This clonotype has at least ten counts. The chain combines TRBV9 with TRBJ2-5, with 12 bases aligning to TRBD2. The CDR3 runs 17 residues. J was trimmed by 0 bases and V by 4 bases; bases with no gene match: 7. Germline V gene lookup returns CDR1 SGDLS and CDR2 YYNGEE. The CDR3 DNA reads as TGTGCCAGCAGCTCAGGGGGGACTAGCGGGTACCAAGAGACCCAGTACTTC. It encodes CASSSGGTSGYQETQYF.

Ten or more counts support this clonotype. The chain has TRBV6-5 and TRBJ2-5; 13 bases fit TRBD2. Germline V gene sequence: CDR1 MNHEY, CDR2 SVGAGI. The V segment lost 4 bases and the J segment 1 base; nucleotides outside the gene matches: 6. This CDR3 region has 17 residues. The CDR3 coding sequence is TGTGCCAGCAGTTCCGGGACTAGCGGGGCCATCCAAGAGACCCAGTACTTC. This encodes CASSSGTSGAIQETQYF.

This clonotype was seen repeatedly, ten times or more. This sequence joins TRBV2 and TRBJ1-1, with 7 bases matching TRBD1. The V and J ends lost 9 bases and 2 bases, in that order; junction bases with no gene match: 6. The germline V gene encodes CDR1 SNHLY and CDR2 FYNNEI. The CDR3 contains 13 residues. As DNA, the CDR3 is TGTGCCAGGGGGGACAGCCGCAACACTGAAGCTTTCTTT. Residues: CARGDSRNTEAFF.